The next 25 T cell receptor beta chains were all read from a single sample in a study of T-cell memory formation after mild COVID-19. One entry per CDR3 protein, called by TCRdb with MiXCR from the 5' RACE reads. The repertoire has some 160,000 distinct CDR3 sequences, over 10% of them found once; the top ten carry approximately 3.6%. The sequencing sample was made of PBMCs or a T cell subset sorted from them (not recorded which). These receptors all stem from a man between 18 and 35 years old who had mild COVID-19 (a few samples of this study predate the infection). Cell type and time point are not known.

At least ten counts were recorded for this clonotype. This chain joins TRBV20-1 and TRBJ2-5; D is unresolved. The CDR3 sequence is 12 residues long. The germline gives CDR1 DFQATT, CDR2 SNEGSKA (reference sequence). Trimming stripped 7 bases from V and 4 bases from J, with 13 bases between. The CDR3 DNA follows: TGCAGTGGGTCTAGGGCCATAGAGACCCAGTACTTC. Its translation is CSGSRAIETQYF.

The chain has TRBV7-2 and TRBJ1-2; 7 bases match TRBD1. From germline, CDR1 is SGHTA and CDR2 FQGNSA. J gave up 8 bases and V 1 base, and 4 bases lay outside the gene matches. The CDR3 has 13 amino acids. The CDR3 DNA reads TGTGCCAGCAGCTTAGGACAGGGATTGGGCTACACCTTC. It encodes CASSLGQGLGYTF.

The V and J genes are TRBV5-1 and TRBJ2-2; weak D call: TRBD1 (6 bases). Trimming removed 4 bases from V and 4 bases from J, with 14 bases in between. The germline gives CDR1 SGHRS, CDR2 YFSETQ. The CDR3 covers 15 residues. The CDR3 nucleotides read TGCGCCAGCAGCCCCGGGGACACTGGCACCGGGGAGCTGTTTTTT. This sequence encodes CASSPGDTGTGELFF. Full variable domain (outside the CDR3, taken from reference TRBV5-1 and TRBJ2-2): KAGVTQTPRYLIKTRGQQVTLSCSPISGHRSVSWYQQTPGQGLQFLFEYFSETQRNKGNFPGRFSGRQFSNSRSEMNVSTLELGDSALYLCASSPGDTGTGELFFGEGSRLTVL.

This clonotype has only a few counts. This rearrangement joins TRBV7-3 to TRBJ2-1; D is possibly TRBD1 or TRBD2 (5 bases each). The CDR3 runs to 12 residues. Per the germline V gene, CDR1 is SGHTA and CDR2 is FQGTGA. The V gene lost 5 bases and the J gene lost 14 bases, with 16 bases spanning the gap. The CDR3 is CASSALGRPKFF. The CDR3 region has the DNA TGTGCCAGCAGCGCCTTGGGACGCCCCAAGTTCTTC.

This chain joins TRBV12-5 and TRBJ1-5, with 8 positions matching TRBD1. CDR3 length: 13 residues. Trimming removed 9 bases from V and 2 bases from J; junction bases left unmatched: 3. The germline V gene encodes CDR1 LGHNT and CDR2 FRNRAP. The CDR3 DNA sequence: TGTGCTAGCAAGGACAGGGGCAATCAGCCCCAGCATTTT. It is translated as CASKDRGNQPQHF.

This clonotype was recorded at least ten times. J is TRBJ1-2 and V is TRBV7-9; TRBD1 agrees at 7 bases. Trimming at V came to 3 bases and at J to 5 bases, leaving 9 bases not matched to a gene. CDR3 length: 15 residues. Per the germline V gene, CDR1 is SEHNR and CDR2 is FQNEAQ (reference sequence). The CDR3 here is CASSFGRGGAYGYTF. Written as DNA, the CDR3 is TGTGCCAGCAGCTTTGGGAGAGGGGGCGCTTATGGCTACACCTTC.

The chain joins TRBV6-6 to TRBJ2-7; D is undetermined. CDR3 length: 12 amino acids. CDR1 MNHNY and CDR2 SVGAGI come from the germline V gene (reference sequence). The V end was cut by 6 bases, the J end by 2 bases, with 8 bases between. DNA for the CDR3: TGTGCCAGCAGCCCTCAGCCCTACGAGCAGTACGTC. Encoded protein: CASSPQPYEQYV.

The gene calls are TRBV5-5 and TRBJ2-1, with 12 bases fitting TRBD2. The CDR3 is 15 residues long. V was clipped by 6 bases and J by 4 bases; unmatched bases: 5. In germline, CDR1 is SGHKS, CDR2 YYEKEE (reference sequence). As DNA, the CDR3 is TGTGCCAGCACCGAGACTAGCGGGGGTTACAATGAGCAGTTCTTC. Residues: CASTETSGGYNEQFF.

There are a few counts of this clonotype. The chain joins TRBV5-1 to TRBJ1-1; a weak D match, TRBD1 (5 bases). The V and J ends lost 5 bases and 6 bases respectively, with 17 bases between them. Germline-derived CDR1 and CDR2 are SGHRS and YFSETQ. This CDR3 has 14 amino acids. The CDR3 is CASRGNPGDPEAFF. CDR3 bases: TGCGCCAGCAGGGGTAACCCTGGGGACCCTGAAGCTTTCTTT.

V gene TRBV7-9 combines with J gene TRBJ1-5; 12 nucleotides align to TRBD1. The CDR3 runs to 15 residues. Germline trimming cut 5 bases from V and 6 bases from J; bases unmatched to any gene: 5. CDR1 is SEHNR and CDR2 is FQNEAQ in the germline V gene (reference sequence). The CDR3 here is CASSGTGGWVQPQHF. The CDR3 DNA reads as TGTGCCAGCAGCGGGACAGGGGGCTGGGTTCAGCCCCAGCATTTT. Full variable domain (missing parts from reference TRBV7-9 and TRBJ1-5): DTGVSQNPRHKITKRGQNVTFRCDPISEHNRLYWYRQTLGQGPEFLTYFQNEAQLEKSRLLSDRFSAERPKGSFSTLEIQRTEQGDSAMYLCASSGTGGWVQPQHFGDGTRLSIL.

In this sample, this clonotype turned up many times. The chain carries TRBV5-1 and TRBJ2-2; D is unclear. Trimming removed 1 base at V and 0 bases at J, with 10 bases between. CDR1 and CDR2 (germline): SGHRS, YFSETQ. This CDR3 comprises 16 residues. For the CDR3, the DNA is TGCGCCAGCAGCTTGACACAGCCCACGAACACCGGGGAGCTGTTTTTT. The encoded protein is CASSLTQPTNTGELFF.

The chain has TRBV28 and TRBJ1-6; 10 positions agree with TRBD1. Per germline, CDR1 MDHEN and CDR2 SYDVKM. V was pared by 6 bases and J by 10 bases, with 6 bases of the junction left unmatched. CDR3 length: 14 residues. CDR3 sequence reads: CASRSGQGWSPLHF. CDR3 nucleotides: TGTGCCAGCAGATCGGGACAGGGGTGGTCACCCCTCCACTTT.

The chain carries TRBV11-2 and TRBJ1-2; D is uncertain. The V gene lost 2 bases and the J gene lost 2 bases, with 15 bases spanning the gap. The CDR3 runs to 16 residues. Germline V gives CDR1 SGHAT, CDR2 FQNNGV. The CDR3 loop is CASSLFRATVNYGYTF. CDR3 in DNA: TGTGCCAGCAGCTTATTTAGGGCAACTGTCAACTATGGCTACACCTTC.

In its sample, this clonotype was seen many times. This chain joins TRBV12-3 or TRBV12-4 and TRBJ2-3; 8 positions agree with TRBD1. This CDR3 has 13 amino acids. With 6 bases clipped from V and 4 bases from J, the junction kept 3 bases outside the gene matches. The CDR3 is CASSTGQADTQYF. CDR3 in DNA: TGTGCCAGCAGCACGGGACAGGCAGATACGCAGTATTTT.

This clonotype was seen a handful of times. The chain is built from TRBV7-9 and TRBJ2-1, with 11 bases identical to TRBD2. Germline V gene lookup returns CDR1 SEHNR and CDR2 FQNEAQ (reference sequence). This CDR3 is built from 17 residues. V dropped 5 bases and J dropped 3; count of bases not matched to a gene: 9. The chain's CDR3 is CASSIIPTSGDYNEQFF. The CDR3 DNA sequence: TGTGCCAGCAGCATCATCCCGACTAGCGGGGACTACAATGAGCAGTTCTTC.

This clonotype has more than one count but fewer than ten. This sequence joins TRBV5-1 and TRBJ1-2, with 8 bases identical to TRBD1. CDR3 length equals 16 residues. Losses at the gene ends were 0 bases for V and 4 bases for J; bases not matched to a gene: 8. Per germline, CDR1 SGHRS and CDR2 YFSETQ. As DNA, the CDR3 is TGCGCCAGCAGCTTGGATACAACAGGGGGTATCTATGGCTACACCTTC. Amino acids: CASSLDTTGGIYGYTF.

The rearrangement uses TRBV2 and TRBJ2-1, with 12 bases aligning to TRBD2. Germline assignment: CDR1 SNHLY and CDR2 FYNNEI. The CDR3 runs to 14 residues. With V trimmed by 6 bases and J by 3 bases, 0 bases remained unmatched. The CDR3 region has the DNA TGTGCCAGCAGGACTAGCGGGGGCTACAATGAGCAGTTCTTC. This encodes CASRTSGGYNEQFF.

This clonotype was counted between two and nine times. The rearrangement links TRBV2 to TRBJ2-7; 13 nucleotides line up with TRBD2. J lost 7 bases, V lost 8 bases, and 5 bases had no gene match. The CDR3 sequence is 13 residues long. Germline V gene lookup returns CDR1 SNHLY and CDR2 FYNNEI. CDR3 DNA: TGTGCCAGCCCCGGGACTAGCGGGGTTGAGCAGTACGTC. Residues: CASPGTSGVEQYV.

The chain is built from TRBV9 and TRBJ2-3; 7 nucleotides line up with TRBD2. Trimming took 4 bases from V and 2 from J; bases not matched to a gene: 7. CDR3 length: 15 amino acids. Germline CDR1 and CDR2: SGDLS and YYNGEE. The CDR3: CASSHPGLYTDTQYF. The CDR3 DNA sequence: TGTGCCAGCAGCCACCCGGGACTATACACAGATACGCAGTATTTT.

This clonotype was seen a handful of times. At one end the junction does not follow the germline gene, possibly because of a read error. The chain combines TRBV12-3 or TRBV12-4 with TRBJ1-3; D is unresolved. The CDR3 consists of 10 residues. CDR3 nucleotides: TGTGCCAGCAGTTCCGGGATTCTGCATTTT. Residues: CASSSGILHF.

The chain carries TRBV29-1 and TRBJ2-7; D not certain. Germline-derived CDR1 and CDR2 are SQVTM and ANQGSEA. CDR3 length: 12 residues. V dropped 1 base and J dropped 5 bases, with 9 bases sitting between them. The CDR3 is CSVEVRADEQYF. CDR3 DNA sequence: TGCAGCGTTGAAGTTCGGGCAGACGAGCAGTACTTC.

This clonotype was counted only a few times. The chain employs TRBV3-1 and TRBJ1-2; D gene uncertain. V was cut by 8 bases and J by 2 bases, with 12 bases left in between. The CDR3 consists of 13 residues. Per the germline V gene, CDR1 is LGHDT and CDR2 is YNNKEL (reference sequence). The CDR3 bases are TGTGCCAGCTTCCATAGGTGGAACTATGGCTACACCTTC. Translating it yields CASFHRWNYGYTF.

Here the CDR3 reads CAIKELEGPQHF. CDR3 DNA sequence: TGTGCCATCAAGGAGTTGGAGGGACCCCAGCATTTT. The V gene is TRBV10-3, the J gene TRBJ1-5, with D uncertain. Germline CDR1 and CDR2: ENHRY and SYGVKD. Trimming shortened V by 7 bases and J by 10 bases, and 14 bases separated the two germline ends. This CDR3 is built from 12 residues.

This clonotype has only a few counts. The gene calls are TRBV27 and TRBJ1-3; D call uncertain. The germline V gene has CDR1 MNHEY and CDR2 SMNVEV (reference sequence). Deletions cut 8 bases from V and 0 bases from J, with 17 bases between. The CDR3 runs 16 residues. This CDR3 is CASRRLAGLSGNTIYF. Written as DNA, the CDR3 is TGTGCCAGCCGTAGGCTTGCCGGGCTCTCTGGAAACACCATATATTTT.

The V call is TRBV7-2, the J call TRBJ2-3; TRBD2 matches 7 bases. CDR1 SGHTA and CDR2 FQGNSA come from the germline V gene. The length of the CDR3 is 14 residues. V lost 7 bases to trimming and J lost 2 bases; unmatched junction nucleotides: 6. CDR3 coding DNA: TGTGCCAGCACAAGCGGGACCTACACAGATACGCAGTATTTT. Its protein product is CASTSGTYTDTQYF.